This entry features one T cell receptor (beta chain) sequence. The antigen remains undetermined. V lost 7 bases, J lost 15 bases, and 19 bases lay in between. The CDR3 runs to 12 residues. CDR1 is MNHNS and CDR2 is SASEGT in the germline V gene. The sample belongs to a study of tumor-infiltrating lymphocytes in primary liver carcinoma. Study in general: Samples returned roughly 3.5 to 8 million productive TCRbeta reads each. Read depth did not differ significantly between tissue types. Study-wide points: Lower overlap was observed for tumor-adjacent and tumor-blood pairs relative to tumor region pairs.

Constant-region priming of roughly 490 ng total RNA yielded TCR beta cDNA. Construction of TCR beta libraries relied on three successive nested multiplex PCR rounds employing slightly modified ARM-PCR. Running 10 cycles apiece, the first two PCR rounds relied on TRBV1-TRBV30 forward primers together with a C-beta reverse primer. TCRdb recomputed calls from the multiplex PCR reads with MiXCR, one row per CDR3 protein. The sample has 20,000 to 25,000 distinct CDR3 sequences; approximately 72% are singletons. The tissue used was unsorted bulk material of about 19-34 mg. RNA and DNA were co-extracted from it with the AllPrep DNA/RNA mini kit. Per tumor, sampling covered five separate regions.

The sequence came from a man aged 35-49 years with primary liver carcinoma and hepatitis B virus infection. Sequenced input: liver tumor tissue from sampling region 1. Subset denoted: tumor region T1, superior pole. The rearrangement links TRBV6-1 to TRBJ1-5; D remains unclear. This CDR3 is CASTLTRTPRHF. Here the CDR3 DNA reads TGTGCCAGCACCCTGACGAGGACCCCACGGCATTTT.